The rows below give T cell receptor beta chains drawn from one sample of a study of EBV T-cell therapy then PD-1 blockade in nasopharyngeal carcinoma. Profiling relied on immunoSEQ multiplex PCR, and the TCRdb table lists in-frame clones only, not all of them. The profile shows about 21,000 clones, around 80% of them singletons. These receptors have no identified antigens. The material was CD8+ T cells from blood, obtained at day 266 from a patient whose treatment included autologous EBV-specific T cells and nivolumab. These receptors were obtained from a man aged 35 to 55 with nasopharyngeal carcinoma. CDR3s leave out the opening cysteine and the closing phenylalanine or tryptophan.

j_call: TRBJ2-7
v_call: TRBV30
cdr3_aa: AWSVARPSEQY

j_call: TRBJ1-2
v_call: TRBV9
cdr3_aa: ASSVDGGYT

j_call: -
v_call: TRBV4-2
cdr3_aa: ASSQGGQSYEQY

j_call: TRBJ2-7
v_call: TRBV12-3/TRBV12-4
cdr3_aa: ASSDSPSYEQY

j_call: TRBJ2-1
v_call: TRBV11-3
cdr3_aa: ASSPRGSTGFGEQF

j_call: TRBJ1-4
v_call: TRBV7-9
cdr3_aa: ASSLVGGTANEKLF

j_call: TRBJ2-2
v_call: TRBV9
cdr3_aa: ASSPRRTGELF

j_call: TRBJ1-5
v_call: TRBV4-3
cdr3_aa: ASSQDGTGVQPQH

j_call: TRBJ2-3
v_call: TRBV7-9
cdr3_aa: ASMRGDGDTQY

j_call: TRBJ1-1
v_call: TRBV12-3/TRBV12-4
cdr3_aa: ASTPAGTEAF

j_call: TRBJ1-2
v_call: TRBV7-8
cdr3_aa: ASSLGPPQGADGYT

j_call: TRBJ2-7
v_call: TRBV4-1
cdr3_aa: ASSQGQQGSYEQY

j_call: TRBJ2-1
v_call: TRBV6-2/TRBV6-3
cdr3_aa: ASSYGSAGYNEQF

j_call: TRBJ1-1
v_call: TRBV9
cdr3_aa: ASSVGTGRLPEAF

j_call: TRBJ2-7
v_call: TRBV5-1
cdr3_aa: ASSFGTGDYYEQY

j_call: TRBJ1-2
v_call: TRBV12-3/TRBV12-4
cdr3_aa: ASSLVGYGYT

j_call: TRBJ1-1
v_call: TRBV7-2
cdr3_aa: ASSLWGNTEAF

j_call: TRBJ2-1
v_call: TRBV6-4
cdr3_aa: ASSDSSGSGTSGVNEQF

j_call: TRBJ2-1
v_call: TRBV27
cdr3_aa: ASSLSRGGDEQF

j_call: TRBJ1-1
v_call: TRBV7-8
cdr3_aa: ASSLGQEAF

j_call: TRBJ2-5
v_call: TRBV15
cdr3_aa: ATSREGETQY

j_call: TRBJ2-2
v_call: TRBV5-1
cdr3_aa: ASSLDWPGQGATGELF

j_call: TRBJ2-5
v_call: TRBV7-9
cdr3_aa: ASSLSGLQETQY

j_call: TRBJ2-5
v_call: TRBV6-2/TRBV6-3
cdr3_aa: ASSYSGLGGTALQETQY

j_call: TRBJ2-1
v_call: TRBV19
cdr3_aa: ASSITSSGEQF

j_call: TRBJ1-1
v_call: TRBV5-1
cdr3_aa: ASSLEGRGNTEAF

j_call: TRBJ2-3
v_call: TRBV6-1
cdr3_aa: ASSEGTDTQY

j_call: TRBJ2-4
v_call: TRBV4-1
cdr3_aa: ASSQGQENIQY

j_call: TRBJ2-5
v_call: TRBV7-8
cdr3_aa: ASSQGSGGIETQY

j_call: TRBJ2-1
v_call: TRBV27
cdr3_aa: ASSFSSYNEQF

j_call: TRBJ2-3
v_call: TRBV20-1
cdr3_aa: SATLADTQY

j_call: TRBJ2-7
v_call: TRBV4-3
cdr3_aa: ASSRPLGGEQY

j_call: TRBJ2-7
v_call: TRBV9
cdr3_aa: ASSPGTESYEQY

j_call: TRBJ2-7
v_call: TRBV5-1
cdr3_aa: ASSLHREYEQY

j_call: -
v_call: TRBV6-2/TRBV6-3
cdr3_aa: ASSGVGAYEQY

j_call: TRBJ2-3
v_call: TRBV6-5
cdr3_aa: ALLAVHTDTQY

j_call: TRBJ1-1
v_call: TRBV9
cdr3_aa: ASSVGPSKTEAF

j_call: TRBJ2-1
v_call: TRBV3-1/TRBV3-2
cdr3_aa: ASSPFRGIGNEQF

j_call: TRBJ2-1
v_call: TRBV7-9
cdr3_aa: ASSLVRTSGGPKYNEQF

j_call: TRBJ1-2
v_call: TRBV4-1
cdr3_aa: ASSRLLLDRDYGYT

j_call: TRBJ1-2
v_call: TRBV6-1
cdr3_aa: ASSEASTMGYT

j_call: TRBJ2-3
v_call: TRBV5-1
cdr3_aa: ASSLEGLDLDTQY

j_call: TRBJ2-7
v_call: TRBV28
cdr3_aa: ASSPPTGLSYEQY

j_call: TRBJ2-2
v_call: TRBV6-5
cdr3_aa: ASSSVSGSPGELF

j_call: TRBJ2-1
v_call: TRBV7-2
cdr3_aa: ASSLEFNNEQF

j_call: TRBJ2-7
v_call: TRBV7-2
cdr3_aa: ASSLWDRENYEQY

j_call: TRBJ2-3
v_call: TRBV4-2
cdr3_aa: ASSQERTDTQY

j_call: TRBJ2-1
v_call: TRBV27
cdr3_aa: ASSQGGLREQF

j_call: TRBJ1-5
v_call: TRBV4-3
cdr3_aa: ASSQDGGGNQPQH

j_call: TRBJ1-6
v_call: TRBV5-1
cdr3_aa: ASSLTWTGVDNSPLH